Below, one T cell receptor beta chain is given with its context. The data derive from a study of blood T cell repertoires in COVID-19. Study as a whole: The United States, Italy and Spain were the sources of the acute and convalescent COVID-19 samples. PBMCs, B-cell-depleted T cells, or T cells provided the cDNA or gDNA that made up the material.

With V trimmed by 7 bases and J by 3 bases, 1 base remained unmatched. The CDR3 spans 14 residues. From germline, CDR1 is SEHNR and CDR2 FQNEAQ (reference sequence). Only in-frame clones appear in the TCRdb table, and some are missing; sequencing was by immunoSEQ multiplex PCR. The table has approximately 85,000 clones, roughly nine tenths seen once; the top ten hold roughly 2.3%. V and J are TRBV7-9 and TRBJ2-2; TRBD2 matches 11 bases. The sample was peripheral blood. The clonotype originates from a man aged 50-60 years with acute or convalescent COVID-19. The DNA of the CDR3 is TGTGCCAGCAAACTAGCGGGAGACACCGGGGAGCTGTTTTTT. Translating gives CASKLAGDTGELFF. The full variable domain, in which reference TRBV7-9 and TRBJ2-2 provide the parts outside the CDR3, is DTGVSQNPRHKITKRGQNVTFRCDPISEHNRLYWYRQTLGQGPEFLTYFQNEAQLEKSRLLSDRFSAERPKGSFSTLEIQRTEQGDSAMYLCASKLAGDTGELFFGEGSRLTVL.